The rows below give T cell receptor beta chains drawn from one sample of a study of response to subunit inactivated influenza vaccine. TCRdb reprocessed the RT-PCR reads with MiXCR, giving one entry per CDR3 protein. Of approximately 170,000 distinct CDR3 sequences listed, approximately 14% are singletons. The sequences come from CD8+ T cells sorted from PBMCs, collected less than 6 days after vaccination. The origin of the receptors is a man aged 45-65 years who received an inactivated influenza vaccine. Each CDR3 is given with its conserved first and last residue. Fields, in order: D gene, V gene, J gene, clone size, CDR3 DNA, CDR3 protein. A D gene is named only where the DNA matches it firmly. The size field is filled for only some rows; it gives once, few, many or a size class.

D: TRBD2
V: TRBV5-1
J: TRBJ2-1
size: few
DNA: TGCGCCAGCAGCCCCGGGGGACTAGGGGTTAGCAATGAGCAGTTCTTC
CDR3: CASSPGGLGVSNEQFF

D: NA
V: TRBV2
J: TRBJ2-2
size: NA
DNA: TGTGCCAGCAGCCCGGGAAGGTTGAACACCGGGGAGCTGTTTTTT
CDR3: CASSPGRLNTGELFF

D: TRBD2
V: TRBV20-1
J: TRBJ2-1
size: NA
DNA: TGCAGTGCTAGAGCACTCGAGGGACTAGCGGGGGGCCAACTCGTATACAATGAGCAGTTCTTC
CDR3: CSARALEGLAGGQLVYNEQFF

D: NA
V: TRBV5-6
J: TRBJ2-7
size: NA
DNA: TGTGCCAGCAGCCTGGGGGGGACAGCGTCCTACGAGCAGTACTTC
CDR3: CASSLGGTASYEQYF

D: NA
V: TRBV18
J: TRBJ2-1
size: NA
DNA: TGTGCCAGCTCAGAGGGGAGCGGCCAGGAGCAGTTCTTC
CDR3: CASSEGSGQEQFF

D: NA
V: TRBV4-2
J: TRBJ2-2
size: NA
DNA: TGTGCCAGCAGCCAAGGGCTACAGGGATCCGGGGAGCTGTTTTTT
CDR3: CASSQGLQGSGELFF

D: TRBD2
V: TRBV7-8
J: TRBJ2-1
size: many
DNA: TGTGCCAGCAGCTTAGAATCGGGGGGGCTCTACAATGAGCAGTTCTTC
CDR3: CASSLESGGLYNEQFF

D: TRBD1
V: TRBV5-1
J: TRBJ2-7
size: few
DNA: TGCGCCAGTGGGGGGACAGGGACCTACGAGCAGTACTTC
CDR3: CASGGTGTYEQYF

D: TRBD1
V: TRBV6-2/TRBV6-3
J: TRBJ1-5
size: NA
DNA: TGTGCCAGCAGCCCGGACAGGGGGGTCAATCAGCCCCAGCATTTT
CDR3: CASSPDRGVNQPQHF

D: TRBD2
V: TRBV25-1
J: TRBJ2-2
size: NA
DNA: TGTGCCAGCAGTACCTCCCTGGTAGGGGAGGGAAGAGCGGGCCCGTTGCACACCGGGGAGCTGTTTTTT
CDR3: CASSTSLVGEGRAGPLHTGELFF

D: TRBD2
V: TRBV5-1
J: TRBJ2-5
size: NA
DNA: TGCGCCAGCAGCACGGCAGCGGGAGGGCTATGGGAGACCCAGTACTTC
CDR3: CASSTAAGGLWETQYF

D: TRBD2
V: TRBV5-6
J: TRBJ2-2
size: NA
DNA: TGTGCCAGCAGCGAGGGGACGAGGGGACTAGCAGAGAGAGGAACCACCGGGGAGCTGTTTTTT
CDR3: CASSEGTRGLAERGTTGELFF

D: NA
V: TRBV6-2/TRBV6-3
J: TRBJ2-1
size: few
DNA: TGTGCCAGCAGTTACCCGGGGGAGCAGTTCTTC
CDR3: CASSYPGEQFF

D: TRBD2
V: TRBV7-9
J: TRBJ2-1
size: NA
DNA: TGTGCCAGCAGCTCAATAGCGGGGGGTGGCAATGAGCAGTTCTTC
CDR3: CASSSIAGGGNEQFF

D: TRBD2
V: TRBV4-3
J: TRBJ2-3
size: many
DNA: TGCGCCAGCAGCCATGCCGGGACTAAGACAGATACGCAGTATTTT
CDR3: CASSHAGTKTDTQYF

D: NA
V: TRBV28
J: TRBJ2-7
size: many
DNA: TGTGCCAGCAGTTTTGCTAAATCCTACGAGCAGTACTTC
CDR3: CASSFAKSYEQYF

D: NA
V: TRBV4-3
J: TRBJ2-1
size: NA
DNA: TGCGCCAGCAGCCAAGACCTAGACTTTGAGCAGTTCTTC
CDR3: CASSQDLDFEQFF

D: NA
V: TRBV5-1
J: TRBJ1-1
size: NA
DNA: TGCGCCAGCAGCTTGGAGGGGGATGGAGCGGAAGCTTTCTTT
CDR3: CASSLEGDGAEAFF

D: NA
V: TRBV9
J: TRBJ2-1
size: NA
DNA: TGTGCCAGCAGCCCTGGACAGCTCTCCGGCGTCTCCTACAATGAGCAGTTCTTC
CDR3: CASSPGQLSGVSYNEQFF

D: NA
V: TRBV5-1
J: TRBJ2-1
size: few
DNA: TGCGCCAGCAGCCGAGAACTATTACCTATTTACAATGAGCAGTTCTTC
CDR3: CASSRELLPIYNEQFF

D: NA
V: TRBV15
J: TRBJ1-5
size: few
DNA: TGTGCCACCAGCAGGGACAGCTATCAGCCCCAGCATTTT
CDR3: CATSRDSYQPQHF

D: TRBD2
V: TRBV27
J: TRBJ2-3
size: NA
DNA: TGTGCCAGCAGTTTTCTCACTAGCGGGAGTTGGGGCACAGATACGCAGTATTTT
CDR3: CASSFLTSGSWGTDTQYF

D: TRBD2
V: TRBV12-3/TRBV12-4
J: TRBJ2-3
size: few
DNA: TGTGCCAGCACTCGGGGGGGGCTAACAGATACGCAGTATTTT
CDR3: CASTRGGLTDTQYF

D: NA
V: TRBV4-3
J: TRBJ2-1
size: many
DNA: TGCGCCAGCAGCCAGGGTCGAGGACAGTACAATGAGCAGTTCTTC
CDR3: CASSQGRGQYNEQFF

D: NA
V: TRBV30
J: TRBJ2-7
size: NA
DNA: TGTGCCTCGAGGACACGACTATCCTACGAGCAGTACTTC
CDR3: CASRTRLSYEQYF

D: NA
V: TRBV12-3/TRBV12-4
J: TRBJ1-2
size: few
DNA: TGTGCCAGCAGTTTTCCGTCTAACTATGGCTACACCTTC
CDR3: CASSFPSNYGYTF

D: TRBD1
V: TRBV11-1
J: TRBJ2-3
size: few
DNA: TGTGCCAGCAGCCCCCGGGCAGGGGGCGGCCCCCGCACAGATACGCAGTATTTT
CDR3: CASSPRAGGGPRTDTQYF

D: NA
V: TRBV21-1
J: TRBJ2-5
size: NA
DNA: TGTGCCAGCAGCAAAAAAGGGGTGTCTCATGGGACCCAGTACTTC
CDR3: CASSKKGVSHGTQYF

D: TRBD2
V: TRBV12-3/TRBV12-4
J: TRBJ2-2
size: few
DNA: TGTGCCAGCAGTTTCGCTAGCGGGCGAGGAGGGGAGCTGTTTTTT
CDR3: CASSFASGRGGELFF

D: TRBD2
V: TRBV7-6
J: TRBJ2-2
size: NA
DNA: TGTGCCAGCAGCCTACAAACTAGCGGGGAAAACACCGGGGAGCTGTTTTTT
CDR3: CASSLQTSGENTGELFF

D: TRBD2
V: TRBV7-6
J: TRBJ2-1
size: NA
DNA: TGTGCCAGCAGCTTAGCGGACGGACTAGCGGGAGCAAATGAGCAGTTCTTC
CDR3: CASSLADGLAGANEQFF

D: NA
V: TRBV4-1
J: TRBJ2-5
size: few
DNA: TGCGCCAGCAGCCAAGGTTGGGGTCCGGGTGAGACCCAGTACTTC
CDR3: CASSQGWGPGETQYF